This T cell receptor beta chain came from a study of blood T cells in healthy people across ages. Whole-study results and caveats: With naive T cell percentage, TCR beta diversity showed a strong correlation.

Primers used in a second PCR of about 7 to 12 cycles were a sample-barcoded 5' primer and a J-beta primer mix. Any given sample supplied a minimum of 2.5 million CDR3-containing paired-end reads. In TCRdb, the 5' RACE reads were re-called with MiXCR into one record per CDR3 protein. The sample holds under 950,000 distinct CDR3 sequences, over 20% seen once. In regard to this clonotype: The antigen remains unidentified.

The CDR3 sequence is 13 residues long. CDR1 is DFQATT, CDR2 SNEGSKA, per germline (reference sequence). Trimming removed 3 bases from V and 1 base from J, with 9 bases in between. The chain uses TRBV20-1 and TRBJ1-2; no definite D call. The receptor's source is a man between 65 and 79 years old in good health. The sequenced sample was blood. The CDR3 region is CSASPGGNYGYTF. CDR3 nucleotides: TGCAGTGCTAGTCCTGGCGGTAACTATGGCTACACCTTC.